This paragraph reports one T cell receptor beta chain. Its antigen is still unknown. The data were obtained in a study of cytomegalovirus exposure and HLA in healthy donors. Study details: Drawn from HLA-typed donors, about 85 million unique TCRs were held in an early data release. The study's findings and limits: Association of a missense DCLRE1C variant with TCR beta V- and J-gene trimming was reported in a later analysis. An observed cluster of highly shared sequence variants was recorded as a likely sequencing artifact.

Each donor was nominally healthy when sampled (though unrecorded immune exposures were likely). PCR employed 60 Vbeta and 13 Jbeta primers. Sequencing was performed with immunoSEQ multiplex PCR; in TCRdb, only in-frame clones are kept and a portion is missing. The sample includes some 150,000 clones, around two thirds of them seen just once. This clonotype originated in a woman in her thirties or forties in good health and CMV-seronegative. The sample was PBMCs.

The chain's CDR3 is CASSEAASSYNSPLHF. The CDR3 DNA follows: TGTGCCAGCAGTGAAGCCGCGAGCTCCTATAATTCACCCCTCCACTTT. The V call is TRBV2, the J call TRBJ1-6, with D uncertain. Looked up from germline, CDR1 is SNHLY and CDR2 is FYNNEI. Trimming took off 0 bases at V and 0 bases at J, with 6 bases between the two ends. CDR3 length: 16 residues. The variable domain in full, with the rest retrieved from reference TRBV2 and TRBJ1-6, is EPEVTQTPSHQVTQMGQEVILRCVPISNHLYFYWYRQILGQKVEFLVSFYNNEISEKSEIFDDQFSVERPDGSNFTLKIRSTKLEDSAMYFCASSEAASSYNSPLHFGNGTRLTVT.